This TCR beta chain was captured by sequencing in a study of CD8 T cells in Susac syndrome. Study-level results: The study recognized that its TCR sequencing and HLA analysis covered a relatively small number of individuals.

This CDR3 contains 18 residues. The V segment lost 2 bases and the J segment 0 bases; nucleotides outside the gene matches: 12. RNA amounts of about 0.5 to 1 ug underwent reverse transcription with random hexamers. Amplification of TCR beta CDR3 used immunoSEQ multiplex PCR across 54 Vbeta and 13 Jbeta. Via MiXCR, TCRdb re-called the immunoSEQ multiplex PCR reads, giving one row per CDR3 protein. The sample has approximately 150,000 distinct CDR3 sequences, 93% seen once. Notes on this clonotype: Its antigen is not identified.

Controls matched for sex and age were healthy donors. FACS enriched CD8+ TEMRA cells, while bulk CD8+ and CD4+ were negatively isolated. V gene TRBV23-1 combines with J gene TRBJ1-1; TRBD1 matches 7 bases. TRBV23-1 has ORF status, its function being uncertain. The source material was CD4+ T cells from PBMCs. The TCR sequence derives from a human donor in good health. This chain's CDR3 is CASSQTGIGGKVNTEAFF. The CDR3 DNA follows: TGCGCCAGCAGTCAAACGGGGATAGGGGGCAAAGTGAACACTGAAGCTTTCTTT.